A selection of T cell receptor beta chains follows, all from one sample in a study of OX40 agonist ivuxolimab in advanced cancers. Assay: immunoSEQ multiplex PCR; the TCRdb copy retains only in-frame clones and omits some. Counted here are about 35,000 clones, under 90% occurring once; the ten biggest clones make up about a sixth. This specimen was CD4+ or CD8+ T cells sorted from blood, taken in a trial of the OX40 agonist ivuxolimab. These receptors were taken from an adult with an advanced solid tumor such as melanoma, head and neck, liver or kidney cancer. CDR3s include the opening cysteine and the closing phenylalanine or tryptophan. Fields, in order: V gene, D gene, J gene, clone size, CDR3 DNA, CDR3 protein. The D gene is left open where the match is weak. Clone sizes are given selectively: once, few, many, or a class where the clone is expanded.

TRBV7-9,-,TRBJ1-1,medium-sized,TGTGCCAGCAGCTTAGTCCCGGTCACTGAAGCTTTCTTT,CASSLVPVTEAFF
TRBV5-1,-,TRBJ2-1,-,TGCGCCAGCCGAGGATGGGGGAATGAGCAGTTCTTC,CASRGWGNEQFF
TRBV5-1,TRBD2,TRBJ2-3,-,TGCGCCAGCAGCTCGTGGGCTAGCGGCCCAGATACGCAGTATTTT,CASSSWASGPDTQYF
TRBV2,-,TRBJ2-5,-,TGTGCCAGCAGTGAAGGATACCCAAGAGCCCAGTACTTC,CASSEGYPRAQYF
TRBV10-3,-,TRBJ1-5,-,TGTGCCATCAGTGAAAAGGGTCTTGGTCAGCCCCAGCATTTT,CAISEKGLGQPQHF
TRBV4-2,TRBD2,TRBJ2-7,-,TGTGCCAGCAGCCTAAAGCCCCCCCCCACTAGCGGTTCCTACGAGCAGTACTTC,CASSLKPPPTSGSYEQYF
TRBV7-6,TRBD2,TRBJ2-7,-,TGTGCCAGCAGCCTTAGCGGGGGGGCCGGAGAGCAGTACTTC,CASSLSGGAGEQYF
TRBV28,TRBD2,TRBJ2-1,-,TGTGCCAGCAGGTCCCTCGCGGGAGTGGTCAAGGGTGAGCAGTTCTTC,CASRSLAGVVKGEQFF
TRBV2,-,TRBJ2-2,-,TGTGCCAGCAGGGGTGCCCTAGCGAGGGACACCGGGGAGCTGTTTTTT,CASRGALARDTGELFF
TRBV7-9,-,TRBJ2-1,-,TGTGCCAGCAGCTTTACGTTAGGGGCCAATGAGCAGTTCTTC,CASSFTLGANEQFF
TRBV4-3,-,TRBJ2-7,-,TGCGCCAGCAGCCAAGTACAGGGTGGTTACGAGCAGTACTTC,CASSQVQGGYEQYF
TRBV9,-,TRBJ2-3,once,TGTGCCAGCAGCGATTGGACGAGCACAGATACGCAGTATTTT,CASSDWTSTDTQYF
TRBV9,-,TRBJ2-3,-,TGTGCCAGCAGCGGGGGGACAGATACGCAGTATTTT,CASSGGTDTQYF
TRBV15,TRBD1,TRBJ2-7,-,TGTGCCACCCAGGGGGCCCCAACCTACGAGCAGTACTTC,CATQGAPTYEQYF
TRBV6-5,TRBD2,TRBJ2-1,-,TGTGCCAGCAGTTTGATAGCGGGAGGGCCGGGAAATGAGCAGTTCTTC,CASSLIAGGPGNEQFF
TRBV7-9,-,TRBJ2-7,few,TGTGCCAGCAGCCGTCCCGGGACCCACGAGCAGTACTTC,CASSRPGTHEQYF
TRBV19,-,TRBJ2-1,-,TGTGCCAGTAGTAAGGGCAGCCCGAGCTCCTACAATGAGCAGTTCTTC,CASSKGSPSSYNEQFF
TRBV4-2,-,TRBJ2-7,-,TGTGCCAGCAGCCAAGATTTTGGTATCCCCTACGAGCAGTACTTC,CASSQDFGIPYEQYF
TRBV11-3,-,TRBJ2-1,-,TGTGCCAGCAGCTTGGGGGGGGCAGAGGATGAGCAGTTCTTC,CASSLGGAEDEQFF
TRBV6-5,TRBD1,TRBJ2-7,-,TGTGCCACCTCTGGGACAGGGTACAACTACGAGCAGTACTTC,CATSGTGYNYEQYF
TRBV6-6,TRBD1,TRBJ1-5,few,TGTGCCAGCAGTTACTCTGAGGGGGCAGGGCAGCCCCAGCATTTT,CASSYSEGAGQPQHF
TRBV5-8,-,TRBJ2-7,-,TGTGCCAGCAGCGCGGTAGTCGGTACGAGCGAGCAGTACTTC,CASSAVVGTSEQYF
TRBV28,-,TRBJ2-2,once,TGTGCCAGCCAGGCAGGGGGGTTGGGCGGGGAGCTGTTTTTT,CASQAGGLGGELFF
TRBV7-8,-,TRBJ2-7,-,TGTGCCAGCAGCTTATCACAGGGATTCTACGAGCAGTACTTC,CASSLSQGFYEQYF
TRBV27,-,TRBJ2-3,few,TGTGCCAGCAGTCCACTCGCCCGCACAGATACGCAGTATTTT,CASSPLARTDTQYF
TRBV27,TRBD1,TRBJ1-5,-,TGTGCCAGCAGTTTAATTGAGGGGACAGGGTGGTGGAGCAATCAGCCCCAGCATTTT,CASSLIEGTGWWSNQPQHF
TRBV9,-,TRBJ2-5,large,TGTGCCAGCAGTTATACAGGTAGCCAAGAGACCCAGTACTTC,CASSYTGSQETQYF
TRBV2,TRBD2,TRBJ2-1,once,TGTGCCAGCAGTGACAGCGGGGATTACAATGAGCAGTTCTTC,CASSDSGDYNEQFF
TRBV7-9,-,TRBJ2-4,-,TGTGCCAGCTGGGGGGAGGACAAAAACATTCAGTACTTC,CASWGEDKNIQYF
TRBV6-1,-,TRBJ1-1,-,TGTGCCAGCAGTGAGGGGGTGTGGAGCACTGAAGCTTTCTTT,CASSEGVWSTEAFF
TRBV27,TRBD1,TRBJ1-1,-,TGTGCCAGCAGTTTCTTAGGACAGGGGGGCACTGAAGCTTTCTTT,CASSFLGQGGTEAFF
TRBV28,TRBD1,TRBJ2-7,-,TGTGCCAGTTTCCGGGACAGGGGCAACGGGCAGTACTTC,CASFRDRGNGQYF
TRBV7-6,TRBD1,TRBJ2-3,-,TGTGCCAGCAGCTTGGGGACAGGGAGCCCAGATACGCAGTATTTT,CASSLGTGSPDTQYF
TRBV11-3,TRBD1,TRBJ2-7,once,TGTGCCAGCAGCCCCCGGGACAGGGTGGACGAGCAGTACTTC,CASSPRDRVDEQYF
TRBV5-4,-,TRBJ1-5,medium-sized,TGTGCCAGCACCCCGCGGGGAGGGGGTCAGCCCCAGCATTTT,CASTPRGGGQPQHF
TRBV7-8,-,TRBJ2-7,-,TGTGCCAGCAGCTTAGCGATAGTAGTCGGCAGCTTCCTCTCCCCGTACTTC,CASSLAIVVGSFLSPYF
TRBV11-3,-,TRBJ2-7,-,TGTGCCAGCAGCACGAACCCCCCGAGCGTGGCGGTGGACTACGAGCAGTACTTC,CASSTNPPSVAVDYEQYF
TRBV7-9,TRBD1,TRBJ1-1,few,TGTGCCAGCAGCCCCCAGGGACAGTCTGAAGCTTTCTTT,CASSPQGQSEAFF
TRBV30,-,TRBJ2-7,-,TGTGCCTGGGGGACCTACGAGCAGTACTTC,CAWGTYEQYF
TRBV6-5,-,TRBJ2-7,-,TGTGCCAGCACCTGGGACCCCGGAGCCTACGAGCAGTACTTC,CASTWDPGAYEQYF
TRBV5-6,-,TRBJ2-2,-,TGTGCCAGCAGCTTGGCGGGGATCAACACCGGGGAGCTGTTTTTT,CASSLAGINTGELFF
TRBV7-9,TRBD1,TRBJ1-5,-,TGTGCCAGCAGCTCGGGACAGTTCAATCAGCCCCAGCATTTT,CASSSGQFNQPQHF
TRBV6-1,-,TRBJ1-2,few,TGTGCCAGCAGTGGGGGTTTCTATGGCTACACCTTC,CASSGGFYGYTF
TRBV5-5,-,TRBJ2-7,-,TGTGCCAGCAGCGCAGACTACTCTATCCACGAGCAGTACTTC,CASSADYSIHEQYF
TRBV7-8,-,TRBJ1-4,-,TGTGCCAGCAGCTTAGCGTCCACAGAAAAACTGTTTTTT,CASSLASTEKLFF
TRBV6-5,-,TRBJ2-7,-,TGTGCCAGCAGCCCGGGACAAGGGTACTACGAGCAGTACTTC,CASSPGQGYYEQYF
TRBV4-1,-,TRBJ2-3,-,TGCGCCAGCAGCCGGGGGGGCCCTTCAGATACGCAGTATTTT,CASSRGGPSDTQYF
TRBV9,TRBD1,TRBJ2-2,-,TGTGCCAGCAGCGTAGTTAGGACAGGGACCGGGGAGCTGTTTTTT,CASSVVRTGTGELFF
TRBV5-6,TRBD2,TRBJ2-1,-,TGTGCCAGCAGCTTGGAACTAGCGGGAGAATACAATGAGCAGTTCTTC,CASSLELAGEYNEQFF
TRBV7-8,-,TRBJ2-7,-,TGTGCCAGCAGCTTAGAGGCCGCCCTCTCCTACGAGCAGTACTTC,CASSLEAALSYEQYF
TRBV29-1,-,TRBJ2-1,-,TGCAGCGTTGATACGGGCAATGAGCAGTTCTTC,CSVDTGNEQFF
TRBV27,TRBD2,TRBJ2-7,-,TGTGCCAGCAAGCGGGAGGGCCCCTACGAGCAGTACTTC,CASKREGPYEQYF
TRBV7-6,TRBD2,TRBJ2-7,-,TGTGCCAGCAGCTTAGTACCCTCCGGGACTAGCGGGAGGCCCAGCTCCTACGAGCAGTACTTC,CASSLVPSGTSGRPSSYEQYF